This T cell receptor beta chain was captured by sequencing in a study of shared clonotypes between healthy human individuals. Study outcomes and limitations: Researchers found naive subsets generally carried larger estimated richness than memory subsets.

It was at deep level that the assay was run. Under the authors' procedure: ImmunoSEQ yielded junction-only sequences lacking quality scores, so filtering differed. The protocol was immunoSEQ multiplex PCR, while the TCRdb copy is restricted to in-frame clones and leaves out a portion. D and trimming were read from the DNA, whereas the V and J calls and clone size are those reported in that table. The top ten hold 0.36% of the sample, which has 2 million to 2.5 million clones, 93% seen once. In this sample, this clone turned up once. Antigen unknown. The specimen was naive CD4+ T cells from PBMCs. Subset in this sample: CD45RA+ positively selected. The TCR sequence derives from a man aged 18 to 29 in good health. Some clones in this sample may be carry-over from other donors' samples.

As DNA, the CDR3 is TGTGCCAGCTCACCAGTAGCGGGTAGCACAGATACGCAGTATTTT. It translates to CASSPVAGSTDTQYF. The chain recombines TRBV18 with TRBJ2-3; 7 bases match TRBD2. The V segment lost 2 bases and the J segment 0 bases; nucleotides outside the gene matches: 2. From germline, CDR1 is KGHSH and CDR2 LQKENI. This CDR3 is 15 amino acids long.